This passage covers 21 T cell receptor beta chains from one sample sequenced in a study of T cell repertoires in cytomegalovirus infection. TCRdb processed the reads anew with MiXCR; each CDR3 protein has one entry. This sample has about 110,000 distinct CDR3 sequences, with approximately 28% found just once. No antigen has been identified for these receptors. The sequencing here drew on CD8+ T cells from cultured PBMCs, taken from culture after CMV antigen stimulation. Receptors were obtained from a human donor in good health (CMV status not recorded). Some clones in this sample may be carry-over from other donors' samples.

This clonotype was recorded many times. The J gene is TRBJ2-1, the V gene TRBV12-3 or TRBV12-4, with D perhaps TRBD2 (6 bases). V gave up 7 bases and J gave up 0 bases, with 13 bases separating them. This CDR3 comprises 15 residues. DNA for the CDR3: TGTGCCAGCACCGGGGACTTGAGCTCCTACAATGAGCAGTTCTTC. Its protein is CASTGDLSSYNEQFF.

The rearrangement uses TRBV19 and TRBJ1-5, with D possibly matching TRBD1 (6 bases). Deletions cut 2 bases from V and 6 bases from J, with 20 bases between. The CDR3 length is 17 residues. CDR1 LNHDA and CDR2 SQIVND come from the germline V gene (reference sequence). The CDR3 sequence is CASSIPSHRVVGQPQHF. The CDR3 DNA is TGTGCCAGTAGTATACCCTCTCACAGGGTTGTAGGTCAGCCCCAGCATTTT.

The chain carries TRBV7-6 and TRBJ1-2, with TRBD1 matching over 7 bases. V trimming: 10 bases; J trimming: 2 bases; junction bases outside the gene matches: 7. This CDR3 region has 13 residues. Germline V CDR1 and CDR2: SGHVS, FNYEAQ. The CDR3 reads CATSGQENYGYTF. The CDR3 DNA is TGTGCCACCAGTGGACAGGAGAACTATGGCTACACCTTC.

The chain uses TRBV25-1 and TRBJ2-7; no definite D call. Germline assignment: CDR1 MGHDK and CDR2 SYGVNS. V was clipped by 3 bases and J by 3 bases, with 9 bases between them. This CDR3 spans 13 amino acids. The CDR3 here is CASSDEGYYEQYF. The CDR3 bases are TGTGCCAGCAGTGATGAAGGCTACTACGAGCAGTACTTC.

This clonotype was found a few times. The chain is built from TRBV4-2 and TRBJ2-7; D may be TRBD1 (5 bases). V was cut by 0 bases and J by 3 bases, with 18 bases left in between. The germline gives CDR1 LGHNA, CDR2 YNFKEQ. This CDR3 comprises 17 residues. CDR3 sequence: CASSQEGAGSGNYEQYF. CDR3 nucleotides: TGTGCCAGCAGCCAAGAAGGGGCAGGGTCAGGGAACTACGAGCAGTACTTC.

There are a few counts of this clonotype. This chain uses TRBV7-3 with TRBJ2-7; possible D gene TRBD1, 6 bases. The CDR3 has 14 amino acids. V gave up 4 bases and J gave up 4 bases, with 14 bases separating them. Germline-derived CDR1 and CDR2 are SGHTA and FQGTGA. The CDR3 is CASSSRVRGYEQYF. The DNA of the CDR3 is TGTGCCAGCAGCTCCCGAGTCAGGGGTTACGAGCAGTACTTC.

This clonotype came up many times. V is TRBV12-3 or TRBV12-4 and J is TRBJ2-1, with D possibly being TRBD1 or TRBD2 (5 bases each). The CDR3 has 14 residues. Trimming shortened V by 7 bases and J by 6 bases, and 16 bases separated the two germline ends. The CDR3 bases are TGTGCCAGCACCTCCGGGGCACCCAGCAATGAGCAGTTCTTC. This translates into CASTSGAPSNEQFF.

The table lists this clonotype with many counts. The J gene is TRBJ2-7, the V gene TRBV7-8; 7 bases are a match to TRBD2. CDR1 and CDR2 from the germline V gene are SGHVS and FQNEAQ. V shed 7 bases and J 0 bases; nucleotides not matched to a gene: 6. There are 14 residues in the CDR3. CDR3 sequence reads: CASNEERGSYEQYF. CDR3 nucleotides: TGTGCCAGCAACGAGGAGCGGGGCTCCTACGAGCAGTACTTC.

This clonotype came up a few times. The V call is TRBV13, the J call TRBJ2-3; 9 nucleotides agree with TRBD2. The CDR3 is 16 residues long. Germline V CDR1 and CDR2: PRHDT, FYEKMQ (reference sequence). After removal of 1 base from V and 5 bases from J, the junction contained 7 bases not matched to a gene. CDR3 in amino acids: CASSLEAGGYGDTQYF. CDR3 nucleotide sequence: TGTGCCAGCAGCTTAGAAGCGGGGGGTTATGGAGATACGCAGTATTTT.

This clonotype was recorded many times. The V gene is TRBV30, the J gene TRBJ2-7; D uncertain. CDR1 is GTSNPN, CDR2 SVGIG, per germline (reference sequence). The CDR3 sequence is 11 residues long. V gave up 5 bases and J gave up 3 bases, with 8 bases separating them. The CDR3 here is CAWGEGYEQYF. In nucleotides, the CDR3 is TGTGCCTGGGGAGAAGGCTACGAGCAGTACTTC.

The chain recombines TRBV9 with TRBJ2-7; TRBD2 aligns across 7 bases. The J segment lost 2 bases and the V segment lost 0 bases, leaving 5 bases of the junction unmatched. This CDR3 has 15 amino acids. Per germline, CDR1 SGDLS and CDR2 YYNGEE. CDR3 sequence (DNA): TGTGCCAGCAGCGTAGGATTCGGGGGGACCTACGAGCAGTACTTC. It specifies CASSVGFGGTYEQYF.

This clonotype was seen more than once but under ten times. The V gene is TRBV7-6, the J gene TRBJ1-1, with 7 bases lining up with TRBD1. This CDR3 has 16 amino acids. Trimming at V came to 1 base and at J to 5 bases, leaving 10 bases not matched to a gene. The germline V gene encodes CDR1 SGHVS and CDR2 FNYEAQ. The CDR3 protein is CASSLEIRGPGTEAFF. The DNA for the CDR3 is TGTGCCAGCAGCTTAGAGATAAGGGGGCCTGGGACTGAAGCTTTCTTT.

The rearrangement joins TRBV6-5 to TRBJ2-7; D possibly corresponds to TRBD1 (5 bases). The CDR3 consists of 13 residues. With 6 bases removed from V and 5 bases from J, the gap between germline ends came to 14 bases. Germline lookup yields CDR1 MNHEY and CDR2 SVGAGI. CDR3 residues: CASSILKGNEQYF. The CDR3 DNA is TGTGCCAGCAGCATCTTAAAGGGGAACGAGCAGTACTTC.

V gene TRBV6-2 or TRBV6-3 combines with J gene TRBJ1-2; D not resolved. Germline loops: CDR1 MNHEY, CDR2 SVGEGT. V lost 6 bases and J lost 6, with 17 bases in between. The CDR3 covers 14 residues. CDR3 residues: CASRPPREGDGYTF. The CDR3, as DNA: TGTGCCAGCAGGCCGCCGAGAGAGGGCGATGGCTACACCTTC.

This rearrangement joins TRBV7-9 to TRBJ1-5, with D perhaps TRBD1 (5 bases). CDR1 and CDR2 (germline): SEHNR, FQNEAQ (reference sequence). The CDR3 is 16 amino acids. The V end lost 1 base, the J end lost 5 bases, and 15 bases lay between the germline ends. CDR3 DNA sequence: TGTGCCAGCAGCTTAGTTGACAGTTCGTGGGATCAGCCCCAGCATTTT. Protein: CASSLVDSSWDQPQHF.

This clonotype came up once. This chain joins TRBV28 and TRBJ2-1; D gene ambiguous. This CDR3 region has 15 residues. The V gene's germline CDR1 is MDHEN and CDR2 SYDVKM. The V end lost 1 base, the J end lost 10 bases, and 17 bases lay between the germline ends. The CDR3 DNA is TGTGCCAGCAGTTTATTGGGGATTGAACTCAGGGAGCAGTTCTTC. It is translated as CASSLLGIELREQFF. Full variable domain (remainder filled in from reference TRBV28 and TRBJ2-1): DVKVTQSSRYLVKRTGEKVFLECVQDMDHENMFWYRQDPGLGLRLIYFSYDVKMKEKGDIPEGYSVSREKKERFSLILESASTNQTSMYLCASSLLGIELREQFFGPGTRLTVL.

This sequence joins TRBV7-9 and TRBJ2-1; 8 nucleotides match TRBD2. V lost 5 bases, J lost 5 bases, and 5 bases stayed unmatched. CDR3 length: 14 amino acids. Germline CDR1 and CDR2: SEHNR and FQNEAQ (reference sequence). CDR3 amino acids: CASSPPTSDNEQFF. CDR3 nucleotides: TGTGCCAGCAGCCCGCCGACTAGCGACAATGAGCAGTTCTTC.

This clonotype was counted between two and nine times. The chain employs TRBV12-3 or TRBV12-4 and TRBJ2-3, with 12 bases matching TRBD2. CDR3 size: 17 residues. V shed 4 bases and J 1 base; nucleotides not matched to a gene: 6. Written as DNA, the CDR3 is TGTGCCAGCAGTTCACCCCTAGCGGGGGGGCGCACAGATACGCAGTATTTT. This sequence encodes CASSSPLAGGRTDTQYF.

J is TRBJ1-2 and V is TRBV19; TRBD1 agrees at 7 bases. Germline loops: CDR1 LNHDA, CDR2 SQIVND (reference sequence). The V segment lost 5 bases and the J segment 1 base; nucleotides outside the gene matches: 4. The CDR3 has 14 amino acids. For the CDR3, the DNA is TGTGCCAGTAGTTACAGGGGTTATAACTATGGCTACACCTTC. Its translation is CASSYRGYNYGYTF.

This clonotype has only a few counts. CDR3 in amino acids: CASRNRTGGPKNTGELFF. CDR3 sequence (DNA): TGTGCCAGCAGAAACCGGACAGGGGGCCCTAAGAACACCGGGGAGCTGTTTTTT. This chain connects TRBV12-3 or TRBV12-4 to TRBJ2-2, with TRBD1 identical over 11 bases. The V gene end was trimmed by 6 bases and the J gene end by 1 base; junction bases not matched to a gene: 10. The CDR3 length is 18 residues.

The CDR3 is CSLLVGGGNEQFF. In DNA form, the CDR3 reads TGCAGCCTCCTAGTGGGGGGAGGCAATGAGCAGTTCTTC. The V gene is TRBV29-1, the J gene TRBJ2-1; a possible D gene is TRBD2 (6 bases). V lost 8 bases and J 6 bases, leaving 17 bases between the germline ends. The CDR3 extends over 13 amino acids. Germline-derived CDR1 and CDR2 are SQVTM and ANQGSEA.